These 5 T cell receptor beta chains came from one sample sequenced in a study of T cell responses to AZD1222 COVID-19 vaccine. The data were produced by immunoSEQ multiplex PCR, yet TCRdb's version contains in-frame clones alone and is incomplete. The profile shows 180,000 or so clones, around nine tenths of them singletons. The specimen was peripheral blood, collected 28 days after the second AZD1222 dose. The receptors derive from an adult who received the AZD1222 COVID-19 vaccine.

The chain couples TRBV6-4 to TRBJ1-1, with D maybe TRBD1 (6 bases). V was cut by 5 bases and J by 1 base, with 8 bases left in between. This CDR3 spans 13 amino acids. Germline V gives CDR1 MRHNA, CDR2 SNTAGT. The CDR3, as DNA: TGTGCCAGCAGTTCGACAGGGAACACTGAAGCTTTCTTT. Its protein product is CASSSTGNTEAFF.

The chain is built from TRBV12-3 or TRBV12-4 and TRBJ2-5; TRBD2 aligns across 8 bases. Trimming took 5 bases from V and 5 from J; bases not matched to a gene: 4. This CDR3 is 13 amino acids long. The CDR3 protein is CASSPTSAETQYF. The CDR3 coding sequence is TGTGCCAGCAGTCCGACTAGCGCGGAGACCCAGTACTTC.

This chain links TRBV4-3 with TRBJ2-1; D ambiguous. The CDR3 totals 15 residues. Germline V CDR1 and CDR2: LGHNA, YSLEER. The germline V and J ends were trimmed by 0 bases and 6 bases, with 12 bases remaining between them. The CDR3 here is CASSQDGSTSNEQFF. As DNA, the CDR3 is TGCGCCAGCAGCCAAGATGGGTCTACCTCCAATGAGCAGTTCTTC.

The chain carries TRBV7-9 and TRBJ1-1; D gene uncertain. There are 14 residues in the CDR3. Trimming removed 4 bases at V and 5 bases at J, with 14 bases between. CDR1 and CDR2 (germline): SEHNR, FQNEAQ (reference sequence). Here the CDR3 DNA reads TGTGCCAGCAGCTCCGATTCGGGGTTTACTGAAGCTTTCTTT. Protein sequence: CASSSDSGFTEAFF.

This chain uses TRBV5-6 with TRBJ1-5; D unclear. Looked up from germline, CDR1 is SGHDT and CDR2 is YYEEEE. This CDR3 has 13 residues. V lost 0 bases and J 4 bases, leaving 5 bases between the germline ends. The CDR3 sequence is CASSLAGNQPQHF. CDR3 bases: TGTGCCAGCAGCTTGGCGGGGAATCAGCCCCAGCATTTT.